In this sample, the clone carrying this TCR beta chain turned up a few times. The table came from immunoSEQ multiplex PCR; TCRdb's copy has only in-frame clones and leaves some out. The data show about 330,000 clones, about 82% seen once. This CDR3 contains 10 residues. V lost 6 bases and J 4 bases, leaving 4 bases between the germline ends. Per the germline V gene, CDR1 is SQVTM and CDR2 is ANQGSEA. The data stem from a study of blood T cell repertoires in COVID-19. V is TRBV29-1 and J is TRBJ1-3; the D is unclear. This TCR came from a woman aged 45-60 years with acute or convalescent COVID-19. Sequenced material: peripheral blood. The CDR3 sequence is CSVLGNTIYF. In DNA, the CDR3 is TGCAGCGTACTCGGAAACACCATATATTTT.